This T cell receptor beta chain appears in the sequencing data of a study of T cell responses to AZD1222 COVID-19 vaccine. The study, taken as a whole, reports: All repertoire sampling was performed exclusively after the peak T cell response. Reportedly, nearly half of unique spike TCRs recognized epitopes outside B.1.351/B.1.1.7 mutations. Mapped onto spike, vaccine-associated CD4 TCRs spanned it and were dominant at 160-218 and 743-854.

Germline-derived CDR1 and CDR2 are SNHLY and FYNNEI. The germline V and J ends were trimmed by 5 bases and 8 bases, with 12 bases remaining between them. The CDR3 spans 13 residues. About this clone itself: The target antigen is unknown.

Produced via immunoSEQ multiplex PCR; TCRdb's table is partial and in-frame only. Among 100,000 to 130,000 clones listed, nearly 90% were seen once. The specimen comprised peripheral blood, sampled 28 days after the second AZD1222 dose. This sequence joins TRBV2 and TRBJ1-4; D uncertain. This receptor was identified in an adult who received the AZD1222 COVID-19 vaccine. The CDR3 DNA is TGTGCCAGCAGTCGCGGGATCGGGGAAAAACTGTTTTTT. Protein product: CASSRGIGEKLFF.